Below are 25 T cell receptor beta chains sequenced from a single sample in a study of blood T cell repertoires in COVID-19. Data came from immunoSEQ multiplex PCR; TCRdb stores just in-frame clones and leaves some out. The sample records fewer than 300,000 clones, roughly 85% being singletons. Sequenced: PBMCs or T cells enriched from blood (not recorded which). The receptors shown here come from a woman aged 45-60 years who had recovered from COVID-19.

V usage is TRBV5-4 and J usage is TRBJ2-1, with 7 positions matching TRBD2. The V segment lost 2 bases and the J segment 5 bases; nucleotides outside the gene matches: 7. CDR3 size: 15 residues. The germline CDR1 and CDR2 sequences are SGHNT and YYREEE (reference sequence). CDR3 protein: CASSFGGSGNNEQFF. CDR3 DNA: TGTGCCAGCAGCTTTGGCGGGAGTGGGAACAATGAGCAGTTCTTC.

This clone appeared a single time. The chain couples TRBV11-2 to TRBJ1-2, with 7 bases that match TRBD1. The length of the CDR3 is 13 residues. V trimming: 5 bases; J trimming: 2 bases; junction bases outside the gene matches: 2. CDR1 is SGHAT and CDR2 is FQNNGV in the germline V gene. CDR3 sequence reads: CASSPQGNYGYTF. The CDR3, as DNA: TGTGCCAGCAGCCCACAGGGGAACTATGGCTACACCTTC.

V and J are TRBV10-3 and TRBJ2-6; tentative D call: TRBD1 (7 bases). Germline CDR1 reads ENHRY; CDR2 reads SYGVKD. The CDR3 is made up of 17 amino acids. Trimming removed 2 bases from V and 3 bases from J, with 14 bases in between. CDR3 coding DNA: TGTGCCATCAGTGAGGATACAGGGGACTTTGGGGCCAACGTCCTGACTTTC. Protein sequence: CAISEDTGDFGANVLTF.

This clone was detected only once. The chain links TRBV27 to TRBJ2-5; D is unresolved. This CDR3 spans 15 amino acids. The ends were cut back, 0 bases at V and 5 bases at J, with 13 bases in the middle. Looked up from germline, CDR1 is MNHEY and CDR2 is SMNVEV (reference sequence). The CDR3 spells CASSLSFSSRETQYF. CDR3 in DNA: TGTGCCAGCAGTTTATCGTTTTCATCCAGGGAGACCCAGTACTTC.

This chain joins TRBV5-1 and TRBJ2-5; a possible D gene is TRBD1 (6 bases). This CDR3 is built from 16 residues. V was clipped by 0 bases and J by 2 bases, with 14 bases between them. Germline-derived CDR1 and CDR2 are SGHRS and YFSETQ. In DNA form, the CDR3 reads TGCGCCAGCAGCTTGGGGGCCGGGACAAAACAAGAGACCCAGTACTTC. It translates to CASSLGAGTKQETQYF.

The genes are TRBV5-4 and TRBJ1-1; no firm D call. CDR1 and CDR2 (germline): SGHNT, YYREEE (reference sequence). V gave up 7 bases and J gave up 1 base, with 17 bases separating them. CDR3 size: 15 residues. This CDR3 is CASHDVGRTNTEAFF. The CDR3 DNA sequence: TGTGCCAGCCACGACGTGGGCAGAACGAACACTGAAGCTTTCTTT.

This chain joins TRBV19 and TRBJ2-3, with 9 positions matching TRBD2. V shed 6 bases and J 0 bases; nucleotides not matched to a gene: 4. The CDR3 is 15 residues long. Germline V gene data show CDR1 as LNHDA and CDR2 as SQIVND (reference sequence). CDR3: CASSLTSGSTDTQYF. The DNA for the CDR3 is TGTGCCAGTAGCCTTACTAGCGGGAGCACAGATACGCAGTATTTT.

The chain carries TRBV5-1 and TRBJ1-5; tentatively, D is TRBD1 (6 bases). The CDR3 runs 14 residues. V lost 0 bases and J 10 bases, leaving 14 bases between the germline ends. Germline loops: CDR1 SGHRS, CDR2 YFSETQ. In DNA form, the CDR3 reads TGCGCCAGCAGCTTGGCCGGCAGGGGTACTCCCCAGCATTTT. Its protein product is CASSLAGRGTPQHF.

The rearrangement joins TRBV6-5 to TRBJ1-1; no clear D. The CDR3 is made up of 15 amino acids. The V gene lost 5 bases and the J gene lost 11 bases, with 24 bases spanning the gap. Per the germline V gene, CDR1 is MNHEY and CDR2 is SVGAGI. CDR3 loop: CASSPSRGGAREAFF. Written as DNA, the CDR3 is TGTGCCAGCAGTCCCTCCAGAGGCGGAGCAAGGGAGGCTTTCTTT.

This sequence joins TRBV25-1 and TRBJ2-7, with 8 bases that match TRBD2. The CDR3 covers 14 residues. The V gene's germline CDR1 is MGHDK and CDR2 SYGVNS. The junction had 1 base not matched to a gene; V was cut back by 1 base and J by 2 bases. This CDR3 is CASSESGGAYEQYF. For the CDR3, the DNA is TGTGCCAGCAGTGAATCGGGGGGGGCCTACGAGCAGTACTTC.

The rearrangement links TRBV5-4 to TRBJ1-4; 7 bases map to TRBD1. The J segment lost 3 bases and the V segment lost 2 bases, leaving 1 base of the junction unmatched. The CDR3 totals 14 residues. CDR1 and CDR2 from the germline V gene are SGHNT and YYREEE (reference sequence). In nucleotides, the CDR3 is TGTGCCAGCAGCTTACAGGGGCCTAATGAAAAACTGTTTTTT. Translation gives CASSLQGPNEKLFF. The full variable domain, rest sourced from reference TRBV5-4 and TRBJ1-4, is ETGVTQSPTHLIKTRGQQVTLRCSSQSGHNTVSWYQQALGQGPQFIFQYYREEENGRGNFPPRFSGLQFPNYSSELNVNALELDDSALYLCASSLQGPNEKLFFGSGTQLSVL.

This chain joins TRBV3-1 (or the pseudogene TRBV3-2) and TRBJ2-5; D uncertain. With 0 bases removed from V and 5 bases from J, the gap between germline ends came to 10 bases. Germline V lookup: CDR1 LGHDT, CDR2 YNNKEL (reference sequence). This CDR3 region has 14 residues. In nucleotides, the CDR3 is TGTGCCAGCAGCCAAGATACGGTTGCGGAGACCCAGTACTTC. It encodes CASSQDTVAETQYF.

The rearrangement joins TRBV5-1 to TRBJ2-3; a weak D match, TRBD2 (6 bases). This CDR3 comprises 15 residues. Between the trimmed V and J ends, which lost 7 bases and 8 bases, there was a span of 23 bases. Germline V gene sequence: CDR1 SGHRS, CDR2 YFSETQ. The CDR3 DNA sequence: TGCGCCAGCCGGGGCGCGGGGAGCCGGGTCAGTACGCAGTATTTT. Protein sequence: CASRGAGSRVSTQYF.

This clone occurred once. The chain employs TRBV5-6 and TRBJ2-1; D may be TRBD2 (5 bases). CDR1 is SGHDT, CDR2 YYEEEE, per germline. Trimming removed 0 bases from V and 9 bases from J, with 16 bases in between. The CDR3 runs 15 residues. CDR3 DNA: TGTGCCAGCAGCTTGGTGGGGAGACAATTACTTGAGCAGTTCTTC. Protein product: CASSLVGRQLLEQFF.

The rearrangement uses TRBV27 and TRBJ2-3; 12 nucleotides match TRBD2. This CDR3 contains 20 residues. Germline assignment: CDR1 MNHEY and CDR2 SMNVEV (reference sequence). The J segment lost 2 bases and the V segment lost 6 bases, leaving 18 bases of the junction unmatched. For the CDR3, the DNA is TGTGCCAGCAGCCTTGAACTAGCGGGGGGTTACTCTTCAAACACAGATACGCAGTATTTT. This codes for CASSLELAGGYSSNTDTQYF.

The rearrangement uses TRBV4-3 and TRBJ1-2; perhaps TRBD1 as D (6 bases). This CDR3 spans 15 amino acids. CDR1 is LGHNA, CDR2 YSLEER, per germline. Trimming removed 0 bases at V and 5 bases at J, with 13 bases between. The CDR3 reads CASSQERTQGYGYTF. CDR3 DNA sequence: TGCGCCAGCAGCCAAGAGAGGACACAGGGATATGGCTACACCTTC.

This chain joins TRBV19 and TRBJ2-2; D unclear. Per germline, CDR1 LNHDA and CDR2 SQIVND (reference sequence). Trimming took off 7 bases at V and 5 bases at J, with 5 bases between the two ends. This CDR3 region has 11 residues. CDR3: CASTGTGELFF. CDR3 coding DNA: TGTGCCAGTACCGGGACCGGGGAGCTGTTTTTT.

V gene TRBV19 combines with J gene TRBJ1-6, with 8 bases that match TRBD1. The CDR3 loop spans 18 amino acids. J lost 5 bases, V lost 3 bases, and 12 bases had no gene match. Germline lookup yields CDR1 LNHDA and CDR2 SQIVND (reference sequence). CDR3 coding DNA: TGTGCCAGTAGTATTTTAGGATGGACAGGGAAGGATAATTCACCCCTCCACTTT. Protein product: CASSILGWTGKDNSPLHF.

This clone was counted a single time. The chain employs TRBV5-1 and TRBJ2-5; 15 nucleotides align to TRBD2. The CDR3 has 15 residues. Germline values: CDR1 SGHRS, CDR2 YFSETQ. V shed 3 bases, J shed 3 bases, and the junction held 0 bases outside the gene matches. The CDR3 coding sequence is TGCGCCAGCAGCTGGACTAGCGGGAGGGAAGAGACCCAGTACTTC. Amino acid sequence: CASSWTSGREETQYF.

V is TRBV15 and J is TRBJ2-1; D perhaps matches TRBD2 (5 bases). V shed 4 bases and J shed 6 bases, with 7 bases lying between them. The CDR3 runs to 12 residues. Germline CDR1 reads LNHNV; CDR2 reads YYDKDF (reference sequence). The CDR3 loop is CATSIAGNEQFF. The CDR3 bases are TGTGCCACCAGCATCGCGGGCAATGAGCAGTTCTTC. The whole variable domain, filled in from reference TRBV15 and TRBJ2-1, reads DAMVIQNPRYQVTQFGKPVTLSCSQTLNHNVMYWYQQKSSQAPKLLFHYYDKDFNNEADTPDNFQSRRPNTSFCFLDIRSPGLGDTAMYLCATSIAGNEQFFGPGTRLTVL.

This clone is a singleton in its sample. The CDR3 coding sequence is TGTGCCAGCACAGATCCGTTCACAGATACGCAGTATTTT. Its protein is CASTDPFTDTQYF. This chain uses TRBV2 with TRBJ2-3; D unresolved. V was shortened by 7 bases and J by 2 bases, with 10 bases between the two germline ends. Germline loops: CDR1 SNHLY, CDR2 FYNNEI. CDR3 length: 13 residues.

The gene calls are TRBV7-2 and TRBJ2-4; 10 nucleotides line up with TRBD1. This CDR3 is built from 15 residues. Looked up from germline, CDR1 is SGHTA and CDR2 is FQGNSA. The trim removed 6 bases at V and 5 bases at J, leaving 7 bases unmatched. DNA of the CDR3: TGTGCCAGCAGGTTAATGGGGACAGGGGAAAACATTCAGTACTTC. Protein sequence: CASRLMGTGENIQYF.

The chain employs TRBV27 and TRBJ1-2; D is perhaps TRBD1 (5 bases). The CDR3 spans 16 residues. The V gene lost 6 bases and the J gene lost 2 bases, with 19 bases spanning the gap. Looked up from germline, CDR1 is MNHEY and CDR2 is SMNVEV (reference sequence). Written as DNA, the CDR3 is TGTGCCAGCAGGTCGGGATTGGGAGGGGACAACTATGGCTACACCTTC. Translation gives CASRSGLGGDNYGYTF.

J is TRBJ1-2 and V is TRBV5-1, with 7 bases that match TRBD1. Per germline, CDR1 SGHRS and CDR2 YFSETQ. The ends lost 2 bases at V and 6 bases at J; junction bases unmatched: 10. The CDR3 totals 15 residues. CDR3 DNA sequence: TGCGCCAGCAGCTTAACAGGGGTGGGATTTGATGGCTACACCTTC. Translated, it gives CASSLTGVGFDGYTF.

The count of this clone is one. This rearrangement joins TRBV12-5 to TRBJ1-1; 7 nucleotides line up with TRBD1. Trimming cost V 6 bases and J 0 bases; bases outside gene matches: 25. This CDR3 comprises 21 residues. The V gene's germline CDR1 is LGHNT and CDR2 FRNRAP. The CDR3 loop reads CASGARDRGLFGRDMNTEAFF. In nucleotides, the CDR3 is TGTGCTAGTGGAGCTCGGGACAGAGGCCTCTTTGGTCGCGATATGAACACTGAAGCTTTCTTT.